Here is one T cell receptor beta chain with its context. The record originates from a study of blood T cell repertoires in COVID-19. The repertoire was sequenced with immunoSEQ multiplex PCR; TCRdb's copy has only in-frame clones and lacks some. Of hundreds of thousands of clones listed, around nine tenths are singletons. The CDR3 sequence is 15 residues long. The germline gives CDR1 SGHAT, CDR2 FQNNGV. Trimming took 6 bases from V and 6 from J; bases not matched to a gene: 10. The sequence was obtained from a woman aged 55-75 years in a cohort exposed to, infected with or recovered from COVID-19 (not recorded which). The sequencing input was PBMCs or T cells enriched from blood (not recorded which). This rearrangement joins TRBV11-2 to TRBJ2-1, with 8 positions matching TRBD2. The DNA of the CDR3 is TGTGCCAGCAGATCCGGGACTAGGATCGTCAATGAGCAGTTCTTC. Protein sequence: CASRSGTRIVNEQFF.